Each of the 14 T cell receptor beta chains below was sequenced from the same sample in a study of T cell responses to AZD1222 COVID-19 vaccine. Libraries were prepared by immunoSEQ multiplex PCR; TCRdb keeps only in-frame clonotypes and omits some of them. The sample shows roughly 200,000 clones, 94% of them seen only once. Sample: peripheral blood, taken 28 days after the second dose of the MenACWY control vaccine. The receptors were gathered from an adult who received the MenACWY meningococcal vaccine as a control.

The chain employs TRBV2 and TRBJ2-7; D ambiguous. CDR1 and CDR2 (germline): SNHLY, FYNNEI. This CDR3 has 13 amino acids. Trimming took 4 bases from V and 3 from J, leaving 10 bases between them. CDR3 in amino acids: CASSGALFYEQYF. CDR3 in DNA: TGTGCCAGCAGTGGAGCGCTCTTCTACGAGCAGTACTTC.

This chain uses TRBV20-1 with TRBJ2-1; D remains unclear. CDR1 and CDR2 from the germline V gene are DFQATT and SNEGSKA (reference sequence). V shed 6 bases and J shed 8 bases, with 11 bases lying between them. CDR3 length: 11 residues. CDR3 amino acids: CSAPNSDEQFF. In nucleotides, the CDR3 is TGCAGTGCCCCCAACTCGGATGAGCAGTTCTTC.

This chain joins TRBV7-8 and TRBJ2-7; 8 bases map to TRBD2. The CDR3 runs 15 residues. The trim removed 5 bases at V and 5 bases at J, leaving 11 bases unmatched. CDR1 and CDR2 (germline): SGHVS, FQNEAQ. CDR3 DNA sequence: TGTGCCAGCAGCCCCCCCTTTCGGGAGGGCAACGAGCAGTACTTC. It codes for CASSPPFREGNEQYF.

This rearrangement joins TRBV20-1 to TRBJ2-7; D is ambiguous. Trimming removed 3 bases from V and 9 bases from J, with 21 bases in between. The germline CDR1 and CDR2 sequences are DFQATT and SNEGSKA (reference sequence). CDR3 length: 14 residues. CDR3 sequence (DNA): TGCAGTGCTAGTCGGGCAGCAGAACCCTGGGGGCAGTACTTC. It codes for CSASRAAEPWGQYF.

This chain connects TRBV11-2 to TRBJ2-2; D may be TRBD1 or TRBD2 (5 bases each). In germline, CDR1 is SGHAT, CDR2 FQNNGV. This CDR3 is 16 amino acids long. Deletions cut 3 bases from V and 1 base from J, with 12 bases between. The CDR3 nucleotides are TGTGCCAGCAGCTTCCTCCGGGACCAGAACACCGGGGAGCTGTTTTTT. Amino acids: CASSFLRDQNTGELFF. The variable domain in full, completed from reference TRBV11-2 and TRBJ2-2, reads EAGVAQSPRYKIIEKRQSVAFWCNPISGHATLYWYQQILGQGPKLLIQFQNNGVVDDSQLPKDRFSAERLKGVDSTLKIQPAKLEDSAVYLCASSFLRDQNTGELFFGEGSRLTVL.

V usage is TRBV20-1 and J usage is TRBJ2-5; possible D gene TRBD2, 5 bases. V lost 6 bases, J lost 4 bases, and 9 bases lay in between. The germline V gene has CDR1 DFQATT and CDR2 SNEGSKA (reference sequence). CDR3 length: 11 amino acids. CDR3 DNA: TGCAGTGCCCTTACTAGAGAGACCCAGTACTTC. Protein product: CSALTRETQYF.

The J gene is TRBJ2-7, the V gene TRBV7-9; 7 nucleotides align to TRBD1. The length of the CDR3 is 16 residues. After removal of 4 bases from V and 2 bases from J, the junction contained 11 bases not matched to a gene. The germline gives CDR1 SEHNR, CDR2 FQNEAQ (reference sequence). In DNA form, the CDR3 reads TGTGCCAGCAGCTACACCCGGGACAGAGCCCCCTACGAGCAGTACTTC. Translated, it gives CASSYTRDRAPYEQYF.

The chain is built from TRBV5-1 and TRBJ2-7, with 8 bases aligning to TRBD1. Germline V gives CDR1 SGHRS, CDR2 YFSETQ. The CDR3 sequence is 15 residues long. Unmatched junction bases numbered 5, after V lost 3 bases and J lost 0 bases. Written as DNA, the CDR3 is TGCGCCAGCAGCTCTCCCAGGGGGCACTCCTACGAGCAGTACTTC. This sequence encodes CASSSPRGHSYEQYF.

V and J are TRBV7-2 and TRBJ1-2, with 7 bases fitting TRBD1. The CDR3 spans 12 residues. Trimming cost V 5 bases and J 5 bases; bases outside gene matches: 2. CDR1 is SGHTA and CDR2 is FQGNSA in the germline V gene. This chain's CDR3 is CASSAQGYGYTF. The CDR3 bases are TGTGCCAGCAGCGCACAGGGGTATGGCTACACCTTC.

The chain combines TRBV25-1 with TRBJ2-5, with TRBD1 matching over 7 bases. The CDR3 is 15 amino acids. V lost 3 bases, J lost 2 bases, and 6 bases stayed unmatched. The germline V gene encodes CDR1 MGHDK and CDR2 SYGVNS. In nucleotides, the CDR3 is TGTGCCAGCAGTGATCGATACAGGGGTCAAGAGACCCAGTACTTC. Its protein product is CASSDRYRGQETQYF. The full variable domain, rest sourced from reference TRBV25-1 and TRBJ2-5, is EADIYQTPRYLVIGTGKKITLECSQTMGHDKMYWYQQDPGMELHLIHYSYGVNSTEKGDLSSESTVSRIRTEHFPLTLESARPSHTSQYLCASSDRYRGQETQYFGPGTRLLVL.

The chain uses TRBV30 and TRBJ2-6; D remains ambiguous. CDR3 length: 14 amino acids. The germline V gene encodes CDR1 GTSNPN and CDR2 SVGIG (reference sequence). The V and J ends lost 8 bases and 0 bases respectively, with 11 bases between them. For the CDR3, the DNA is TGTGCCATAGGACCCAGCTCTGGGGCCAACGTCCTGACTTTC. Translation gives CAIGPSSGANVLTF.

The chain has TRBV30 and TRBJ1-5; D unclear. V lost 1 base and J lost 7, with 14 bases in between. Germline CDR1 is GTSNPN and CDR2 is SVGIG (reference sequence). This CDR3 is built from 14 residues. As DNA, the CDR3 is TGTGCCTGGAGTGGAGGAAGCTTTGGGCAGCCCCAGCATTTT. Translation gives CAWSGGSFGQPQHF. The whole variable domain, filled in from reference TRBV30 and TRBJ1-5, reads SQTIHQWPATLVQPVGSPLSLECTVEGTSNPNLYWYRQAAGRGLQLLFYSVGIGQISSEVPQNLSASRPQDRQFILSSKKLLLSDSGFYLCAWSGGSFGQPQHFGDGTRLSIL.

The gene calls are TRBV12-3 or TRBV12-4 and TRBJ1-3; D call uncertain. CDR3 length equals 11 residues. V gave up 6 bases and J gave up 5 bases, with 5 bases separating them. This chain's CDR3 is CASSPRNTIYF. CDR3 DNA: TGTGCCAGCAGCCCCCGAAACACCATATATTTT.

The CDR3 DNA follows: TGCGCCAGCAGCTTGAGGTCCCCGGGACAGAATTCACCCCTCCACTTT. It codes for CASSLRSPGQNSPLHF. The chain uses TRBV5-1 and TRBJ1-6; 7 nucleotides agree with TRBD1. Germline CDR1 SGHRS, CDR2 YFSETQ. This CDR3 is 16 amino acids long. The J segment lost 7 bases and the V segment lost 1 base, leaving 8 bases of the junction unmatched.